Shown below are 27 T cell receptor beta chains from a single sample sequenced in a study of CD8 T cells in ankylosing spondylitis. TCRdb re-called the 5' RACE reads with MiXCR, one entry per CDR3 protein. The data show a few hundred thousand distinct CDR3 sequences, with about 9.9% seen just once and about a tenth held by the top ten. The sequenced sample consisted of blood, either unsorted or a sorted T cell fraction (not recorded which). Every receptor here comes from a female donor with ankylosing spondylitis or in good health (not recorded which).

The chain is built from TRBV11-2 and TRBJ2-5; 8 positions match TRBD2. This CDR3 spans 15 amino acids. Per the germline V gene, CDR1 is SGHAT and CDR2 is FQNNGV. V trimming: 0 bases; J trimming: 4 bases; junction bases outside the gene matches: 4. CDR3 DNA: TGTGCCAGCAGCTTAGATAGAGCGGGAGCAGAGACCCAGTACTTC. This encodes CASSLDRAGAETQYF. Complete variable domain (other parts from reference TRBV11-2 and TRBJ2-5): EAGVAQSPRYKIIEKRQSVAFWCNPISGHATLYWYQQILGQGPKLLIQFQNNGVVDDSQLPKDRFSAERLKGVDSTLKIQPAKLEDSAVYLCASSLDRAGAETQYFGPGTRLLVL.

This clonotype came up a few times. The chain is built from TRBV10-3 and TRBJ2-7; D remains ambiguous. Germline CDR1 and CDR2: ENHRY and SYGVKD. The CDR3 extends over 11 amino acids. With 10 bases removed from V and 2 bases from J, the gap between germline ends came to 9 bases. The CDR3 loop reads CATLDAYEQYF. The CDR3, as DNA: TGTGCCACCCTCGATGCCTACGAGCAGTACTTC.

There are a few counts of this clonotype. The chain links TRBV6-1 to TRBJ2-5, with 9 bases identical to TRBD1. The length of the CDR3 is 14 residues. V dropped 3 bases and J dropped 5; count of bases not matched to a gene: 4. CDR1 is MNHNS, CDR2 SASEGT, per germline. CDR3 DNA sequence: TGTGCCAGCAGTGAGGGGACAGGGAGGGAGACCCAGTACTTC. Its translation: CASSEGTGRETQYF.

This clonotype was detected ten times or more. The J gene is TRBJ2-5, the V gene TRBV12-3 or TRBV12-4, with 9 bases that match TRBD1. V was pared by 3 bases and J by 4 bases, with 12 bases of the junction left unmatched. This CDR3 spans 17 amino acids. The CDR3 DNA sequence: TGTGCCAGCAGTTTCGTCAGTGGGACAGGGATCGGAGAGACCCAGTACTTC. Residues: CASSFVSGTGIGETQYF.

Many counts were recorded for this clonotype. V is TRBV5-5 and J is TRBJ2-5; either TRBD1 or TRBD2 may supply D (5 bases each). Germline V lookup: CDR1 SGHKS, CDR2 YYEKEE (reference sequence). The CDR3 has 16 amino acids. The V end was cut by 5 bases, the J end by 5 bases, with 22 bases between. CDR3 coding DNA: TGTGCCAGCAGTCCTAGGGGACCCCTAATGTCGGAGACCCAGTACTTC. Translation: CASSPRGPLMSETQYF. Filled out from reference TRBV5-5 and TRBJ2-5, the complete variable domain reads DAGVTQSPTHLIKTRGQQVTLRCSPISGHKSVSWYQQVLGQGPQFIFQYYEKEERGRGNFPDRFSARQFPNYSSELNVNALLLGDSALYLCASSPRGPLMSETQYFGPGTRLLVL.

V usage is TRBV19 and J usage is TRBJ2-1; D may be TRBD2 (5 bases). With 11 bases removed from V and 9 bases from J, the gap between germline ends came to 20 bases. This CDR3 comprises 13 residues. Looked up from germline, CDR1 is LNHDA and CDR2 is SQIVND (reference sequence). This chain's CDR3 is CAAKSTGSAEQFF. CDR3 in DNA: TGTGCCGCCAAGTCTACGGGGTCCGCTGAGCAGTTCTTC.

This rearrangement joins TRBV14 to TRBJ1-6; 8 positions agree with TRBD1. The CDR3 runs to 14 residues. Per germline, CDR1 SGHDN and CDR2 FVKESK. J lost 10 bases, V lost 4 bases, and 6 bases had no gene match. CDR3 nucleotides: TGTGCCAGCAGCCCCCGGACAGGGAGATCACCCCTCCACTTT. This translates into CASSPRTGRSPLHF. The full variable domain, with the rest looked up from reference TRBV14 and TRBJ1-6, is EAGVTQFPSHSVIEKGQTVTLRCDPISGHDNLYWYRRVMGKEIKFLLHFVKESKQDESGMPNNRFLAERTGGTYSTLKVQPAELEDSGVYFCASSPRTGRSPLHFGNGTRLTVT.

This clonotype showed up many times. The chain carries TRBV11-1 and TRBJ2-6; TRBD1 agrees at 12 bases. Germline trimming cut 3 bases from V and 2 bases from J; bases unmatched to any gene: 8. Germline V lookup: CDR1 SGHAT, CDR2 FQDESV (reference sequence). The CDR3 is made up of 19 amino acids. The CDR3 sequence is CASSFSPGQGATGANVLTF. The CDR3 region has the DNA TGTGCCAGCAGCTTTAGTCCGGGACAGGGGGCTACTGGGGCCAACGTCCTGACTTTC.

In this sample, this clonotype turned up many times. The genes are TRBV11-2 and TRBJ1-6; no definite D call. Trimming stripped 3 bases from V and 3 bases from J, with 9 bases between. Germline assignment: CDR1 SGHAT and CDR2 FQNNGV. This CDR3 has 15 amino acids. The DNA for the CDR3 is TGTGCCAGCAGCTTCGCTGAGGACTATAATTCACCCCTCCACTTT. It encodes CASSFAEDYNSPLHF.

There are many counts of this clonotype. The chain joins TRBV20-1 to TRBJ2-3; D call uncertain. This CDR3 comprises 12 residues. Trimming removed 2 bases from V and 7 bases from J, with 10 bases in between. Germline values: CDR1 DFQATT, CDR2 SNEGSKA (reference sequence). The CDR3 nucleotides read TGCAGTGCTAGACCCTCGACGTATACGCAGTATTTT. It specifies CSARPSTYTQYF.

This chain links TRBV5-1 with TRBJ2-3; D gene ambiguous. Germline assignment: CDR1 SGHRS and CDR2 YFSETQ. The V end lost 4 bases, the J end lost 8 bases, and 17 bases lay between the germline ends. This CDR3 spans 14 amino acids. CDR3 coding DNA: TGCGCCAGCAGCCAGGACCCAGGTGCAGGTACGCAGTATTTT. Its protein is CASSQDPGAGTQYF.

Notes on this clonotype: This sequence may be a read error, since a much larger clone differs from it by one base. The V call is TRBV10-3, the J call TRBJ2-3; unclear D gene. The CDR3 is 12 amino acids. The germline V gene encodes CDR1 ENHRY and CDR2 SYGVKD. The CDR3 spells CAIGDQLDTQYF. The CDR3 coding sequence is TGTGCCATCGGTGATCAGTTAGATACGCAGTATTTT.

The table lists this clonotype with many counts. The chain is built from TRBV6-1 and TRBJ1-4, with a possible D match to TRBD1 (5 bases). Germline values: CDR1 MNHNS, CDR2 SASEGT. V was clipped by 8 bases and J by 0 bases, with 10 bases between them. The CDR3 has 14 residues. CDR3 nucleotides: TGTGCCAGCGGTCGACAGACAACTAATGAAAAACTGTTTTTT. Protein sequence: CASGRQTTNEKLFF.

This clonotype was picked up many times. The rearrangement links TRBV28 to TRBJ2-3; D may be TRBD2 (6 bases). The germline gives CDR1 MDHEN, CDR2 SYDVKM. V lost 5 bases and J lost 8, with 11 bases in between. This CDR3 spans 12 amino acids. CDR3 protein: CASSAGPGTQYF. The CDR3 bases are TGTGCCAGCAGTGCGGGACCCGGTACGCAGTATTTT.

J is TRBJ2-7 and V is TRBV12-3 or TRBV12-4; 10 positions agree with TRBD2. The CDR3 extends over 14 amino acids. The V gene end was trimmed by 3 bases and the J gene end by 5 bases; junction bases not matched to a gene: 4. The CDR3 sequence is CASSFSGGPDEQYF. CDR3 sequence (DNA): TGTGCCAGCAGTTTTAGCGGGGGGCCGGACGAGCAGTACTTC.

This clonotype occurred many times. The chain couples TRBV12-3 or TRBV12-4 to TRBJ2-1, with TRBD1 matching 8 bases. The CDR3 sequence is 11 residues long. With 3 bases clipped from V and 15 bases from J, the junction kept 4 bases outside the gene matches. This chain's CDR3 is CASSLTGDPFF. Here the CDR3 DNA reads TGTGCCAGCAGTTTGACAGGGGACCCGTTCTTC.

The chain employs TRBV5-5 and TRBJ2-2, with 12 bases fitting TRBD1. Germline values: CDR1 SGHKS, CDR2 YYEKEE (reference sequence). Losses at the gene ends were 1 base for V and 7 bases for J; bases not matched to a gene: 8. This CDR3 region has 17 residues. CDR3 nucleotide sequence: TGTGCCAGCAGCTTGATGGGGACAGGGGGCCGCGGCGGGGAGCTGTTTTTT. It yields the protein CASSLMGTGGRGGELFF. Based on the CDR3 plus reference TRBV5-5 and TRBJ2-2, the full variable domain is DAGVTQSPTHLIKTRGQQVTLRCSPISGHKSVSWYQQVLGQGPQFIFQYYEKEERGRGNFPDRFSARQFPNYSSELNVNALLLGDSALYLCASSLMGTGGRGGELFFGEGSRLTVL.

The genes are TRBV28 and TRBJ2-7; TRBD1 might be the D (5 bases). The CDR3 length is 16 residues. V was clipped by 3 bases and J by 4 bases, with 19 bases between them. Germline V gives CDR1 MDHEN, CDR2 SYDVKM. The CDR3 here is CASSLASWQGNYEQYF. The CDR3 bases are TGTGCCAGCAGTTTGGCTTCGTGGCAGGGTAATTACGAGCAGTACTTC.

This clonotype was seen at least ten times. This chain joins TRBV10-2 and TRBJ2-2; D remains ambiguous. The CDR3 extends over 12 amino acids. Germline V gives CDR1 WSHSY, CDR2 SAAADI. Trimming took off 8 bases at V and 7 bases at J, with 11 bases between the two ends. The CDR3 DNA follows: TGCGCCAGCTGCGACTCCCGCGGGGAGCTGTTTTTT. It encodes CASCDSRGELFF.

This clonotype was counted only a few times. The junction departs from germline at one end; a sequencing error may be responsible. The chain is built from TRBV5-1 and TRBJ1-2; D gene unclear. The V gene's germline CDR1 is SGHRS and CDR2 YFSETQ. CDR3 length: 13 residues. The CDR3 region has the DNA TGCGCCAGCAGCTTGGCCGTTGGGGATGGCGACACCTTC. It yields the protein CASSLAVGDGDTF.

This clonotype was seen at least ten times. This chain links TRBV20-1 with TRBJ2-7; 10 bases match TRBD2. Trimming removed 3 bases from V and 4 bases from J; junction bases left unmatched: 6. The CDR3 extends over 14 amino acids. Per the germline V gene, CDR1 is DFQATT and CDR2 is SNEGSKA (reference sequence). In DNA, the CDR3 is TGCAGTGCTAGTCGAGGACTAGCGGAGTACGAGCAGTACTTC. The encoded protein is CSASRGLAEYEQYF.

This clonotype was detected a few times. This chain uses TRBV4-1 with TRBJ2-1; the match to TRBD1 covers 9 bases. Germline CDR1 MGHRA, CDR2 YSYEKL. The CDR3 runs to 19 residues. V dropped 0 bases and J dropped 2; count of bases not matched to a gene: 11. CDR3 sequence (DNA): TGCGCCAGCAGCCAAGAGTGGGGGACAGGGAGTCCCCCCTACAATGAGCAGTTCTTC. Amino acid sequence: CASSQEWGTGSPPYNEQFF.

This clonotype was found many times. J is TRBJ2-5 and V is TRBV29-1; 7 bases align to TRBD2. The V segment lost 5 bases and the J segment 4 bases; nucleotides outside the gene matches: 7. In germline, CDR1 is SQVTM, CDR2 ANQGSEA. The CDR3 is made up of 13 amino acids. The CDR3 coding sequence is TGCAGCGTTCGGGACGGGAGGTCAGAGACCCAGTACTTC. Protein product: CSVRDGRSETQYF.

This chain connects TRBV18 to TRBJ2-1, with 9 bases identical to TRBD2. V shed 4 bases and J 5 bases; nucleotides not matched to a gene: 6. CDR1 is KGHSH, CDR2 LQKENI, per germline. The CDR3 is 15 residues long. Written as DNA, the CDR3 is TGTGCCAGCTCACGAGTTAGCGGGAGTCACAATGAGCAGTTCTTC. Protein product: CASSRVSGSHNEQFF.

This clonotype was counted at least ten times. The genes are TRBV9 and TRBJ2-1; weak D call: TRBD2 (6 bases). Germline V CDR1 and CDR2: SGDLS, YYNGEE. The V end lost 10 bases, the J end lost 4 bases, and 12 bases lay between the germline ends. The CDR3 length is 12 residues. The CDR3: CASGEAYNEQFF. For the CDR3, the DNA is TGTGCCTCGGGAGAGGCTTACAATGAGCAGTTCTTC.

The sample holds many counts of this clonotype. The CDR3 spells CSARDYGGRSTGELFF. As DNA, the CDR3 is TGCAGTGCTAGAGATTACGGGGGGCGAAGCACCGGGGAGCTGTTTTTT. The rearrangement joins TRBV20-1 to TRBJ2-2; D is possibly TRBD2 (7 bases). V was shortened by 0 bases and J by 4 bases, with 15 bases between the two germline ends. This CDR3 spans 16 amino acids. The germline CDR1 and CDR2 sequences are DFQATT and SNEGSKA (reference sequence).

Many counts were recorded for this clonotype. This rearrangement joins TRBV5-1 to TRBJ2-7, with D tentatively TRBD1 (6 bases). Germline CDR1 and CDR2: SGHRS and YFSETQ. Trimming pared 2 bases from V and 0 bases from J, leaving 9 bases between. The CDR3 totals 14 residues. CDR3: CASSFPDSSYEQYF. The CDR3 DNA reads TGCGCCAGCAGCTTCCCGGACAGCTCCTACGAGCAGTACTTC. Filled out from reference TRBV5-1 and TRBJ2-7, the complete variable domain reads KAGVTQTPRYLIKTRGQQVTLSCSPISGHRSVSWYQQTPGQGLQFLFEYFSETQRNKGNFPGRFSGRQFSNSRSEMNVSTLELGDSALYLCASSFPDSSYEQYFGPGTRLTVT.